The next 21 T cell receptor beta chains were all read from a single sample in a study of T cell repertoires in cytomegalovirus infection. TCRdb passed the reads through MiXCR, listing each CDR3 protein once. Here the sample spans about 76,000 distinct CDR3 sequences, about 4% being singletons. The sequencing sample was made of PBMCs. These receptors were collected from a human donor in good health (CMV status not recorded). Some clones in this sample may be carry-over from other donors' samples.

In its sample, this clonotype was seen many times. J is TRBJ2-6 and V is TRBV6-5; D is undetermined. Per germline, CDR1 MNHEY and CDR2 SVGAGI. V was cut by 0 bases and J by 4 bases, with 25 bases left in between. The length of the CDR3 is 21 residues. The CDR3 DNA reads TGTGCCAGCAGTTACTCTCCCCCAGCCTCCCTTACACGGACCGGGGCCAACGTCCTGACTTTC. The encoded protein is CASSYSPPASLTRTGANVLTF.

This clonotype has a count of ten or more. V and J are TRBV7-6 and TRBJ1-2; D is undetermined. CDR1 is SGHVS and CDR2 is FNYEAQ in the germline V gene. The CDR3 has 16 residues. Trimming left V 5 bases short and J 4 bases short, with 20 bases between. The CDR3 DNA sequence: TGTGCCAGCAGCCCCTCCTTTAAAGGTAGCGGCTATGGCTACACCTTC. It is translated as CASSPSFKGSGYGYTF.

This clonotype has at least ten counts. The V and J genes are TRBV6-2 or TRBV6-3 and TRBJ2-7, with 9 bases identical to TRBD1. Germline CDR1 MNHEY, CDR2 SVGEGT. V shed 6 bases, J shed 3 bases, and the junction held 9 bases outside the gene matches. The length of the CDR3 is 15 residues. CDR3 coding DNA: TGTGCCAGCAGCCCACTTCGGACAGGGGTCTACGAGCAGTACTTC. This encodes CASSPLRTGVYEQYF.

This clonotype was detected many times. This rearrangement joins TRBV7-2 to TRBJ2-7; D may be TRBD1 (6 bases). V gave up 1 base and J gave up 6 bases, with 16 bases separating them. The CDR3 consists of 15 residues. Germline lookup yields CDR1 SGHTA and CDR2 FQGNSA. CDR3 in DNA: TGTGCCAGCAGCTTAGAGTCCCAGGGGCCGGGCGAGCAGTACTTC. It encodes CASSLESQGPGEQYF.

This clonotype has at least ten counts. V usage is TRBV7-9 and J usage is TRBJ2-2; D is unresolved. Germline CDR1 SEHNR, CDR2 FQNEAQ (reference sequence). The CDR3 loop spans 14 amino acids. Trimming took off 5 bases at V and 1 base at J, with 8 bases between the two ends. This chain's CDR3 is CASSPDRNTGELFF. The CDR3 region has the DNA TGTGCCAGCAGCCCTGATCGGAACACCGGGGAGCTGTTTTTT. The whole variable domain, remainder taken from reference TRBV7-9 and TRBJ2-2, is DTGVSQNPRHKITKRGQNVTFRCDPISEHNRLYWYRQTLGQGPEFLTYFQNEAQLEKSRLLSDRFSAERPKGSFSTLEIQRTEQGDSAMYLCASSPDRNTGELFFGEGSRLTVL.

This clonotype appeared many times. The chain is built from TRBV7-9 and TRBJ1-4; 8 bases are a match to TRBD1. The J segment lost 7 bases and the V segment lost 4 bases, leaving 5 bases of the junction unmatched. Germline CDR1 SEHNR, CDR2 FQNEAQ (reference sequence). CDR3 length: 14 amino acids. The CDR3 DNA follows: TGTGCCAGCAGCTACCCCGGGACAGGTGAAAAACTGTTTTTT. Its protein is CASSYPGTGEKLFF.

This clonotype was found many times. The V call is TRBV7-2, the J call TRBJ1-5; D gene ambiguous. The V end was cut by 1 base, the J end by 2 bases, with 9 bases between. CDR1 is SGHTA and CDR2 is FQGNSA in the germline V gene. This CDR3 has 15 residues. CDR3 bases: TGTGCCAGCAGCTTAGAGGCCCTGGGCAATCAGCCCCAGCATTTT. Translated: CASSLEALGNQPQHF. The variable domain in full, with the rest retrieved from reference TRBV7-2 and TRBJ1-5, is GAGVSQSPSNKVTEKGKDVELRCDPISGHTALYWYRQSLGQGLEFLIYFQGNSAPDKSGLPSDRFSAERTGGSVSTLTIQRTQQEDSAVYLCASSLEALGNQPQHFGDGTRLSIL.

There are many counts of this clonotype. This sequence joins TRBV7-2 and TRBJ1-2, with a tentative D call TRBD1 (5 bases). CDR1 is SGHTA, CDR2 FQGNSA, per germline. The CDR3 totals 14 residues. The ends were cut back, 1 base at V and 2 bases at J, with 8 bases in the middle. CDR3 protein: CASSLGRGNYGYTF. As DNA, the CDR3 is TGTGCCAGCAGCTTAGGGAGGGGAAACTATGGCTACACCTTC.

This clonotype was observed many times. The chain links TRBV5-4 to TRBJ2-1; D is undetermined. The germline V and J ends were trimmed by 0 bases and 7 bases, with 17 bases remaining between them. CDR3 length: 16 amino acids. CDR1 is SGHNT, CDR2 YYREEE, per germline (reference sequence). The CDR3 nucleotides are TGTGCCAGCAGCTTGGAACAGTCTTTACAAACGAATGAGCAGTTCTTC. Protein: CASSLEQSLQTNEQFF.

This clonotype was counted many times. The rearrangement joins TRBV19 to TRBJ2-5, with 11 bases lining up with TRBD2. The CDR3 has 14 amino acids. Per germline, CDR1 LNHDA and CDR2 SQIVND (reference sequence). Unmatched junction bases numbered 4, after V lost 8 bases and J lost 2 bases. The CDR3: CASGGLAAQETQYF. As DNA, the CDR3 is TGTGCCAGTGGGGGACTAGCGGCACAAGAGACCCAGTACTTC.

This clonotype showed up many times. This chain connects TRBV28 to TRBJ2-2; no firm D call. V was trimmed by 5 bases and J by 4 bases, leaving 2 bases between them. Germline CDR1 is MDHEN and CDR2 is SYDVKM. CDR3 length: 11 residues. The CDR3: CASSPTGELFF. CDR3 in DNA: TGTGCCAGCAGTCCCACCGGGGAGCTGTTTTTT. Combining the CDR3 with reference TRBV28 and TRBJ2-2 gives the whole variable domain DVKVTQSSRYLVKRTGEKVFLECVQDMDHENMFWYRQDPGLGLRLIYFSYDVKMKEKGDIPEGYSVSREKKERFSLILESASTNQTSMYLCASSPTGELFFGEGSRLTVL.

This clonotype was observed many times. V and J are TRBV7-2 and TRBJ1-2; no reliable D call. Per germline, CDR1 SGHTA and CDR2 FQGNSA. This CDR3 region has 13 residues. V dropped 6 bases and J dropped 1 base, with 9 bases sitting between them. The DNA of the CDR3 is TGTGCCAGCAGGACCAGTGATAACTATGGCTACACCTTC. Translated: CASRTSDNYGYTF.

This clonotype occurred many times. The rearrangement uses TRBV24-1 and TRBJ2-5; no firm D call. Germline loops: CDR1 KGHDR, CDR2 SFDVKD. The CDR3 is 12 amino acids. V lost 4 bases to trimming and J lost 0 bases, with 2 bases between them. The CDR3 loop reads CATSDHQETQYF. DNA for the CDR3: TGTGCCACCAGTGACCACCAAGAGACCCAGTACTTC.

This clonotype was detected many times. The chain couples TRBV11-2 to TRBJ2-3, with a weak D call TRBD2 (5 bases). CDR1 is SGHAT and CDR2 is FQNNGV in the germline V gene. The V end was cut by 4 bases, the J end by 3 bases, with 11 bases between. The CDR3 totals 14 residues. CDR3 sequence reads: CASSSGLGTDTQYF. The CDR3 region has the DNA TGTGCCAGCAGCTCAGGACTGGGAACAGATACGCAGTATTTT. The entire variable domain, with the rest obtained from reference TRBV11-2 and TRBJ2-3, is as follows: EAGVAQSPRYKIIEKRQSVAFWCNPISGHATLYWYQQILGQGPKLLIQFQNNGVVDDSQLPKDRFSAERLKGVDSTLKIQPAKLEDSAVYLCASSSGLGTDTQYFGPGTRLTVL.

There are many counts of this clonotype. This sequence joins TRBV7-2 and TRBJ1-5, with D possibly matching TRBD1 (5 bases). Trimming stripped 7 bases from V and 1 base from J, with 14 bases between. The CDR3 covers 15 residues. CDR1 is SGHTA and CDR2 is FQGNSA in the germline V gene. The CDR3 is CASNRDGGSNQPQHF. CDR3 DNA: TGTGCCAGCAACCGAGACGGGGGGAGCAATCAGCCCCAGCATTTT. Full variable domain (missing parts from reference TRBV7-2 and TRBJ1-5): GAGVSQSPSNKVTEKGKDVELRCDPISGHTALYWYRQSLGQGLEFLIYFQGNSAPDKSGLPSDRFSAERTGGSVSTLTIQRTQQEDSAVYLCASNRDGGSNQPQHFGDGTRLSIL.

There are many counts of this clonotype. V usage is TRBV7-2 and J usage is TRBJ1-6, with no clear D. The CDR3 is 12 amino acids. Germline V CDR1 and CDR2: SGHTA, FQGNSA. V gave up 4 bases and J gave up 13 bases, with 11 bases separating them. DNA of the CDR3: TGTGCCAGCAGCTCAGAGTTTTCGCCCCTCCACTTT. Residues: CASSSEFSPLHF. Full variable domain (rest looked up from reference TRBV7-2 and TRBJ1-6): GAGVSQSPSNKVTEKGKDVELRCDPISGHTALYWYRQSLGQGLEFLIYFQGNSAPDKSGLPSDRFSAERTGGSVSTLTIQRTQQEDSAVYLCASSSEFSPLHFGNGTRLTVT.

This clonotype was observed at least ten times. V is TRBV10-3 and J is TRBJ2-7; 9 nucleotides align to TRBD2. V lost 0 bases to trimming and J lost 0 bases; unmatched junction nucleotides: 12. The CDR3 covers 19 residues. Germline CDR1 and CDR2: ENHRY and SYGVKD. Here the CDR3 DNA reads TGTGCCATCAGTGAGTCGATGGCTAGCGGGGCACCCATCTCCTACGAGCAGTACTTC. Translation gives CAISESMASGAPISYEQYF.

This clonotype showed up many times. V and J are TRBV29-1 and TRBJ2-3; D gene ambiguous. The CDR3 is 10 amino acids. With 8 bases removed from V and 4 bases from J, the gap between germline ends came to 7 bases. Germline V gene data show CDR1 as SQVTM and CDR2 as ANQGSEA. In DNA, the CDR3 is TGCAGCCTTACTTCAGATACGCAGTATTTT. Protein sequence: CSLTSDTQYF.

This clonotype was seen ten or more times. The gene calls are TRBV7-2 and TRBJ1-1, with unresolved D. Germline CDR1 reads SGHTA; CDR2 reads FQGNSA. The CDR3 spans 13 residues. Between the trimmed V and J ends, which lost 1 base and 11 bases, there was a span of 14 bases. The CDR3 sequence is CASSLDISPTAFF. The CDR3 DNA reads TGTGCCAGCAGCTTAGATATAAGTCCTACGGCTTTCTTT.

The table lists this clonotype with many counts. This chain joins TRBV7-2 and TRBJ2-1; 7 bases are a match to TRBD1. The CDR3 has 14 residues. J lost 7 bases, V lost 1 base, and 4 bases had no gene match. Per the germline V gene, CDR1 is SGHTA and CDR2 is FQGNSA. This CDR3 is CASSLDNRGNEQFF. CDR3 DNA: TGTGCCAGCAGCTTAGACAACAGGGGTAATGAGCAGTTCTTC.

This clonotype occurred many times. The chain couples TRBV4-1 to TRBJ2-7; 7 bases match TRBD1. The CDR3 has 17 residues. CDR1 and CDR2 (germline): MGHRA, YSYEKL. V lost 1 base to trimming and J lost 2 bases; unmatched junction nucleotides: 11. The CDR3 DNA follows: TGCGCCAGCAGCCAAGCTCTGACAGGGTCGGCGACCTACGAGCAGTACTTC. Encoded protein: CASSQALTGSATYEQYF.